The entry below gives a single T cell receptor (beta chain) sequence along with its context. Grouping used clinical history reported by participants in a survey and questionnaire. Clones were sequenced by immunoSEQ multiplex PCR, and TCRdb holds only the in-frame ones, with some missing. In the table there are under 200,000 clones, around 82% of which are singletons. These data belong to a study of blood T cell repertoires in COVID-19. Looking at the study overall: Sample material is recorded as cDNA or gDNA derived from T cells, B-cell-depleted T cells, or PBMCs.

This CDR3 contains 14 residues. Germline CDR1 and CDR2: LNHNV and YYDKDF (reference sequence). Trimming cost V 1 base and J 5 bases, with 12 bases left between them. The sequenced sample was PBMCs or T cells enriched from blood (not recorded which). The receptor comes from a man in his sixties who had recovered from COVID-19. The J gene is TRBJ2-7, the V gene TRBV15, with D possibly being TRBD2 (5 bases). The CDR3 DNA reads TGTGCCACCAGCAGAGCGGGGTTTGCGGACGAGCAGTACTTC. Its translation is CATSRAGFADEQYF.